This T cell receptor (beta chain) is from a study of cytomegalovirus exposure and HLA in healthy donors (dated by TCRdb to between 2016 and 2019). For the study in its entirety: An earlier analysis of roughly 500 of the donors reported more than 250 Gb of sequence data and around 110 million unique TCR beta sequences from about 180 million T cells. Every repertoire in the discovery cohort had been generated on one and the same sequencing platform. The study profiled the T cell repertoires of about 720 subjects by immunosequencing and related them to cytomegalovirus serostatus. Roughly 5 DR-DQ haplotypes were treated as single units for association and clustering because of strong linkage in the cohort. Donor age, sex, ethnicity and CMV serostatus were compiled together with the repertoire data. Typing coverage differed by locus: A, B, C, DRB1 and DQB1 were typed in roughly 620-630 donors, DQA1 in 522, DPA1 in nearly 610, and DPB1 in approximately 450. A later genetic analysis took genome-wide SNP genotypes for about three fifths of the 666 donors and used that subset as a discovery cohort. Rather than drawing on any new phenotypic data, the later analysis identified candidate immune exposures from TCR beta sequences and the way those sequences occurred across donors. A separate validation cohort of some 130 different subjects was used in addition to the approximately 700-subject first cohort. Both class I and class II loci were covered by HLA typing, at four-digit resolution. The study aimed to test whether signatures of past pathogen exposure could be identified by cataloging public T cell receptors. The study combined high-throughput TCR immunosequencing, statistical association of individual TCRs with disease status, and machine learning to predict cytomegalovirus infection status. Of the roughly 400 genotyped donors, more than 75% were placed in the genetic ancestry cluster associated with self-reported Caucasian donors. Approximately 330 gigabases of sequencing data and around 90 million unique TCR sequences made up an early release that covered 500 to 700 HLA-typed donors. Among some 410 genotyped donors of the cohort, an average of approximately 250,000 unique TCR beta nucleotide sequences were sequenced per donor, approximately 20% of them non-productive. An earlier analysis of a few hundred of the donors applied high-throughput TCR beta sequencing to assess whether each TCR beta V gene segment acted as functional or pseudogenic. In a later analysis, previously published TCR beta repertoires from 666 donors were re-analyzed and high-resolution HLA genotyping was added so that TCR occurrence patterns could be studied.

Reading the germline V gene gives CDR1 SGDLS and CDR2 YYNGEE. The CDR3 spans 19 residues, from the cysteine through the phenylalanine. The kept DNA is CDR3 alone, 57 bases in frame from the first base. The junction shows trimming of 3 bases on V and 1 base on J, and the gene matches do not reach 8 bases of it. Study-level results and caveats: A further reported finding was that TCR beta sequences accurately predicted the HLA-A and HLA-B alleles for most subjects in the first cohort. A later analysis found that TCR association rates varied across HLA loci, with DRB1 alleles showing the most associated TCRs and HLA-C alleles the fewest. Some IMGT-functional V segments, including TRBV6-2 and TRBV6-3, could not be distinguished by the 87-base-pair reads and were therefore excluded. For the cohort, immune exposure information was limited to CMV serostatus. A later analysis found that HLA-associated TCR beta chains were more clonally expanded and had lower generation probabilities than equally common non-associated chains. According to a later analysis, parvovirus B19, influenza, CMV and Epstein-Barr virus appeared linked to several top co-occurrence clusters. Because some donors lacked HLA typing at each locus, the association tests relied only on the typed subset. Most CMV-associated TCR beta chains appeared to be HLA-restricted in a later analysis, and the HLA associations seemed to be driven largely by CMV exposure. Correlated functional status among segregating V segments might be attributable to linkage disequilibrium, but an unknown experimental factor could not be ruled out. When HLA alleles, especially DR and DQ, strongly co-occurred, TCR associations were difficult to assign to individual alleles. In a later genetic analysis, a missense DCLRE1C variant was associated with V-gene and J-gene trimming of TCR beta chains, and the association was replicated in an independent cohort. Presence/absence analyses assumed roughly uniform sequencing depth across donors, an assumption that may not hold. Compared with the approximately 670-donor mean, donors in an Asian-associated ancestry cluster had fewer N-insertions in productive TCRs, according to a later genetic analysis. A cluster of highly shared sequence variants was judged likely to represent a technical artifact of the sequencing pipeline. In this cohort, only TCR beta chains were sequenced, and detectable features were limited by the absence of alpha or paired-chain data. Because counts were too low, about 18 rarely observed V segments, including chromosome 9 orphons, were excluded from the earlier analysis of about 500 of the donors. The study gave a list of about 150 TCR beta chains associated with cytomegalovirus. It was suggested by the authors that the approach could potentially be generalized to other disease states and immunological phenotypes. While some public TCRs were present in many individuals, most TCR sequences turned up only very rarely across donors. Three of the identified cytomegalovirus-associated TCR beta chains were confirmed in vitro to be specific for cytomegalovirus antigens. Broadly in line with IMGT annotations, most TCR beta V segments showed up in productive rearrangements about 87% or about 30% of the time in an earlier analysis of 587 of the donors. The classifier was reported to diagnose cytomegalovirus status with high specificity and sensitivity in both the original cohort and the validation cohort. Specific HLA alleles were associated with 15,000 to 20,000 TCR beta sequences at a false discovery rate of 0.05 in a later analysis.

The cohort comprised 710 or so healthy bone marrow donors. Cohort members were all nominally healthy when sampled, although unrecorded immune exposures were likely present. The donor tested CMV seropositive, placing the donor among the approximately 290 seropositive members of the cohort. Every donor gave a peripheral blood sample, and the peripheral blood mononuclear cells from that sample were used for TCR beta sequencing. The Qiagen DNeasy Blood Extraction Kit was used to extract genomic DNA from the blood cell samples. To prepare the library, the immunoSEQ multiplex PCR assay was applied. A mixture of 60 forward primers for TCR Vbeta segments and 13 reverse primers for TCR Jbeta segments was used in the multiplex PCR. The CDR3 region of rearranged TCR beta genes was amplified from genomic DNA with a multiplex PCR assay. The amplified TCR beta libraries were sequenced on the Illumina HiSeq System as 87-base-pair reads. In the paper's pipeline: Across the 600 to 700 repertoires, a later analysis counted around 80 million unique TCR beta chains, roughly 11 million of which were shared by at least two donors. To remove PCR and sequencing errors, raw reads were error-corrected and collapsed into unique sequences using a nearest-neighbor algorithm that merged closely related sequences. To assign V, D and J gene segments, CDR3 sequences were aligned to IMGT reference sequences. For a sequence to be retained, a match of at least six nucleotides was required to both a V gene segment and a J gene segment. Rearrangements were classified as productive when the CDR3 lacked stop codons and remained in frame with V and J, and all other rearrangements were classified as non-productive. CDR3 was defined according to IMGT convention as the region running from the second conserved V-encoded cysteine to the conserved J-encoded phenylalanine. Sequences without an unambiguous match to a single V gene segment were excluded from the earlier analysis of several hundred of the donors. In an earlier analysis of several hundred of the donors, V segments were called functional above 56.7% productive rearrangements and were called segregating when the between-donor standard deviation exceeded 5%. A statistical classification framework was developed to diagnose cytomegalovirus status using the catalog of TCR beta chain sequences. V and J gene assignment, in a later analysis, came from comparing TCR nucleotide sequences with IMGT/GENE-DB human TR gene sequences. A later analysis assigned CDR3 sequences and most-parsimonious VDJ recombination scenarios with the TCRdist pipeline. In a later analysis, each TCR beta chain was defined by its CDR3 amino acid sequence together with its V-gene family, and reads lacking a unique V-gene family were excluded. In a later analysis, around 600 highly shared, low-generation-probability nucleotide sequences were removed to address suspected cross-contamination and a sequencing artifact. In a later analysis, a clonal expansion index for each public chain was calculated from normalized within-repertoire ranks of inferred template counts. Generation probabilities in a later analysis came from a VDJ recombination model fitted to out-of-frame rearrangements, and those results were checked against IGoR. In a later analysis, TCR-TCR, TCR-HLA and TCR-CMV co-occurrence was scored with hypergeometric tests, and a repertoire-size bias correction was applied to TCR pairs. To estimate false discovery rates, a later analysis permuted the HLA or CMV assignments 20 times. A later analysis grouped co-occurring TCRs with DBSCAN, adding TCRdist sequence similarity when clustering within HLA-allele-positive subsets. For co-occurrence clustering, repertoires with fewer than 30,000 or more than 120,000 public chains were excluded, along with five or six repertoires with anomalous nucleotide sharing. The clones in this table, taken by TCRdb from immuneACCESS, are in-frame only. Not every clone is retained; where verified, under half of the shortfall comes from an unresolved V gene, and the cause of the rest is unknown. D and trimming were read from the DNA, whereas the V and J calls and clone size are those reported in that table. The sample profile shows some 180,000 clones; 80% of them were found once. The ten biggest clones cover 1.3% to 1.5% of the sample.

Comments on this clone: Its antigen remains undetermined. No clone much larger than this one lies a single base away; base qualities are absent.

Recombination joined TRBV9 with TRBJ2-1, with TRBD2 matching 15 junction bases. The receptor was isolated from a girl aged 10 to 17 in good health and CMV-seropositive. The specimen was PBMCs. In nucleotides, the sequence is TGTGCCAGCAGCGCTCGGACTAGCGGGAGGGCCGAGTCCTACAATGAGCAGTTCTTC. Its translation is CASSARTSGRAESYNEQFF.